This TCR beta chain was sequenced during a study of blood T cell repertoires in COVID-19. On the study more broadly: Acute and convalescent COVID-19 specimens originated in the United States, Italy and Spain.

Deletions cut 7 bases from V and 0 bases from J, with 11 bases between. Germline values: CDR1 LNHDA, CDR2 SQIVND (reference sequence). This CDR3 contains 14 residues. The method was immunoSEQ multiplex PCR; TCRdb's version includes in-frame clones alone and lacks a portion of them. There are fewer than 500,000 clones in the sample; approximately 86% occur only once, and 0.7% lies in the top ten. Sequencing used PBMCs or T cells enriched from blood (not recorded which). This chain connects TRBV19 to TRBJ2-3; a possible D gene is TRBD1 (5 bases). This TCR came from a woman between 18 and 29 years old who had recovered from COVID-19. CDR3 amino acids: CASKFRASTDTQYF. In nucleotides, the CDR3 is TGTGCCAGTAAATTCAGGGCTAGCACAGATACGCAGTATTTT.